This T cell receptor beta chain is drawn from a study of blood T cell repertoires in COVID-19. Background on the study: Specimens from acute and convalescent COVID-19 originated in the United States, Italy and Spain.

Germline CDR1 SGHVS, CDR2 FNYEAQ. CDR3 length: 14 amino acids. The V gene lost 4 bases and the J gene lost 1 base, with 10 bases spanning the gap. While infection was still active, Seattle patients were enrolled and then followed longitudinally. Using immunoSEQ multiplex PCR, the repertoire was profiled, and TCRdb retains in-frame clones only, with some absent. Of about 260,000 clones listed, around nine tenths are singletons. Sequencing input: peripheral blood. The chain has TRBV7-6 and TRBJ2-5, with D tentatively TRBD1 (6 bases). The sequence derives from a woman aged 25-40 years with COVID-19, enrolled during active disease. This CDR3 is CASSSGQTQETQYF. CDR3 DNA sequence: TGTGCCAGCAGCTCAGGACAGACCCAAGAGACCCAGTACTTC.